The 2 T cell receptor beta chains below were found in one sample sequenced in a study of CD8+ T cells in alopecia areata. Collected material from alopecia areata patients comprised lesional scalp punch biopsies and peripheral blood. Following RNA extraction, reverse transcription yielded cDNA that acted as the sequencing template. Produced via immunoSEQ multiplex PCR; TCRdb's table is partial and in-frame only. The repertoire includes about 12,000 clones, approximately 53% of them detected once, and around 13% sits in the top ten. Specimen: skin. The receptors here all came from a human donor with alopecia areata.

The chain is built from TRBV7-8 and TRBJ2-3; D gene ambiguous. The CDR3 is made up of 12 amino acids. V was clipped by 1 base and J by 9 bases, with 8 bases between them. Per germline, CDR1 SGHVS and CDR2 FQNEAQ. The CDR3 coding sequence is TGTGCCAGCAGCTTAGTCTTTCGGACGCAGTATTTT. This encodes CASSLVFRTQYF.

The V gene is TRBV6-6, the J gene TRBJ2-7; weak D call: TRBD1 (6 bases). This CDR3 has 13 residues. V dropped 7 bases and J dropped 2 bases, with 12 bases sitting between them. CDR1 is MNHNY, CDR2 SVGAGI, per germline (reference sequence). The chain's CDR3 is CASTSGVTYEQYF. As DNA, the CDR3 is TGTGCCAGCACCTCAGGGGTAACCTACGAGCAGTACTTC.